The rows below give T cell receptor beta chains drawn from one sample of a study of blood T cell repertoires in COVID-19. Profiled with immunoSEQ multiplex PCR; TCRdb holds only in-frame clones, not every one. The sample has a few hundred thousand clones, around 91% seen once; the top ten hold over 12%. Material for sequencing was PBMCs or T cells enriched from blood (not recorded which). These receptors were collected from a man aged 25-45 years who had been exposed to COVID-19. The conserved cysteine and the conserved F or W are not part of the CDR3 here.

TRBV27	TRBJ2-1	ASSLMGGLYNEQF
TRBV29-1	TRBJ1-2	SSRDRERDT
TRBV3-1/TRBV3-2	TRBJ2-5	ASSGGAAKETQY
TRBV11-2	TRBJ2-4	ASSSTPTGPLVGKNIQY
TRBV30	TRBJ2-1	AWTDRENEQF
TRBV5-1	TRBJ1-5	ASSPDRGGQPQH
TRBV20-1	TRBJ2-1	SASLTSGGHYNEQF
TRBV11-2	TRBJ2-7	ASSLEGDRTYEQY
TRBV3-1/TRBV3-2	TRBJ2-5	ASSERHLEETQY
TRBV2	TRBJ1-5	ASSELTGSNQPQH
TRBV25-1	TRBJ1-1	ASPGQGPF
TRBV4-1	TRBJ1-5	ASSQEWRYQPQH
TRBV4-3	TRBJ2-7	ASSQDSQAGYYEQY
TRBV5-5	TRBJ2-5	ASSLAVAGTQETQY
TRBV7-9	TRBJ1-2	ASTIHFQGASPYGYT
TRBV7-9	TRBJ2-1	ASSLVAGEFDEQF
TRBV4-3	TRBJ2-7	ASSQGLGTGGYEQY
TRBV6-5	TRBJ2-7	ASSRRQDYEQY
TRBV29-1	TRBJ1-2	SVEDPRAGALGGYT
TRBV4-3	TRBJ2-3	ASSQDSGADTQY
TRBV24-1	TRBJ2-1	ATSDPYNEQF
TRBV18	TRBJ1-6	ASSKTGADSPLH